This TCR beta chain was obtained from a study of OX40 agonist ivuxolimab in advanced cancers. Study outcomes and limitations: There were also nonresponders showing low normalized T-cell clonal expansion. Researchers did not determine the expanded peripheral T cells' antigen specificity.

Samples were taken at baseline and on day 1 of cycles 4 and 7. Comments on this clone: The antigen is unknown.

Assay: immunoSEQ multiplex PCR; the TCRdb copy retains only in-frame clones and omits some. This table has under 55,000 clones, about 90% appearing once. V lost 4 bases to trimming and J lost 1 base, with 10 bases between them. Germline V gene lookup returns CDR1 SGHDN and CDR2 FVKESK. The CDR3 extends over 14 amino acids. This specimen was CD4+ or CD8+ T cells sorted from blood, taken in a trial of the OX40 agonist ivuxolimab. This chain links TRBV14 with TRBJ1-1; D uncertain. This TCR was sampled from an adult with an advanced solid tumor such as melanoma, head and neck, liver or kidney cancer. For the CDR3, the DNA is TGTGCCAGCAGCCCAAGAGGTTGGAACACTGAAGCTTTCTTT. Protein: CASSPRGWNTEAFF.